This T cell receptor (beta chain) was retrieved from a study of spatial heterogeneity in lung cancer. Study-level information: Alpha-chain sequences were consistently detected in smaller numbers than beta-chain sequences. Study-level findings and limits: Blood contained ubiquitous expanded tumor TCRs more at resection than at follow-up.

Individually, TCR cDNA molecules were each labelled with a unique molecular identifier. TCRdb re-derived calls from the 5' RACE reads in MiXCR, one entry per CDR3 protein. Here the sample spans 6,500 to 9,000 distinct CDR3 sequences, 7.5% to 10% being singletons. This clonotype showed up many times. The antigen is undetermined. Being off target in a library aimed at alpha chains, this beta chain has a size of little meaning. There are 15 residues in the CDR3. V lost 4 bases and J 0 bases, leaving 13 bases between the germline ends. Germline loops: CDR1 LGHDT, CDR2 YNNKEL (reference sequence). Indicated time point: sample taken at primary tumor resection. Frozen PBMC, nontumor lung or tumor provided whole RNA, which was sequenced unsorted. Samples were donated by 72 untreated early-stage non-small cell lung cancer patients.

This sample comprised PBMCs, obtained at surgery. J is TRBJ2-7 and V is TRBV3-1; TRBD1 might be the D (5 bases). The receptor's source is a male donor with early-stage non-small cell lung cancer. This CDR3 is CASSRDSAVSYEQYF. Here the CDR3 DNA reads TGTGCCAGCAGCCGCGACAGTGCCGTCTCCTACGAGCAGTACTTC.